Below, one TCR beta chain is given with its context. Antigen unknown. This sample was taken from a study of regulatory T cells in long-lasting Graves disease. Study at large: The criterion for persistent Graves' disease was over 5 years of antithyroid drugs with positive TSH receptor antibodies. Study outcomes and limitations: Accuracy was possibly reduced by small sample size.

The sample's time point: persistent/refractory GD, antithyroid drugs over 5 years with positive TRAb. With RNA extracted from PBMCs as input, the TCR library was made. CDR1 is SGHVS, CDR2 FNYEAQ, per germline. This CDR3 is built from 14 residues. Trimming shortened V by 5 bases and J by 2 bases, and 13 bases separated the two germline ends. Both iRepertoire HTBI primers and Arm-PCR of CDR3 regions were used to build the TCR beta libraries. TCRdb passed the multiplex PCR reads through MiXCR, listing each CDR3 protein once. The sample shows a few hundred thousand distinct CDR3 sequences, approximately 21% of them seen only once.

The source of this sequence is a female donor with Graves disease. The chain employs TRBV7-6 and TRBJ2-7; D is ambiguous. The input for sequencing was peripheral blood mononuclear cells (PBMCs), taken when the disease was refractory, from a patient treated with antithyroid drugs. CDR3 protein: CASSTRTVPYEQYF. Written as DNA, the CDR3 is TGTGCCAGCAGCACGCGGACGGTCCCCTACGAGCAGTACTTC.